The clone carrying this TCR beta chain turned up a few times. These data are taken from a study of T-cell memory formation after mild COVID-19. MiXCR, run by TCRdb on the 5' RACE reads, gives a single entry per CDR3 protein. The sample lists approximately 440,000 distinct CDR3 sequences; 20% were seen once. V lost 7 bases and J 1 base, leaving 15 bases between the germline ends. This CDR3 contains 16 residues. Germline V gene sequence: CDR1 SGHRS, CDR2 YFSETQ. The sequenced material came from PBMCs or a T cell subset sorted from them (not recorded which). The TCR was taken from an adult woman who had mild COVID-19 (a few samples of this study predate the infection). Cell type and time point are not known. V is TRBV5-1 and J is TRBJ2-6; TRBD1 might be the D (6 bases). The CDR3 DNA follows: TGCGCCAGCCGACCTGGACAGATATCTGGGGCCAACGTCCTGACTTTC. Its translation is CASRPGQISGANVLTF.